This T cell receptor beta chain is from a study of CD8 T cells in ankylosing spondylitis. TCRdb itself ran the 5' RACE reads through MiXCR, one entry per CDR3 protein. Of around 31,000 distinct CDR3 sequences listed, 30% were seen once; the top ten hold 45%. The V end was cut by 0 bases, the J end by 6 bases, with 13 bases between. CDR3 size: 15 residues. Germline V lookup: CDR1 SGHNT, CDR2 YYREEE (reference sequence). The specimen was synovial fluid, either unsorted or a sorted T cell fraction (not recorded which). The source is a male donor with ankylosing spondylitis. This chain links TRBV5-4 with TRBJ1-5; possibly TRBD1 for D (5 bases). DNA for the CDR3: TGTGCCAGCAGCTTGGATGCAGGGAGTGCTCAGCCCCAGCATTTT. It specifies CASSLDAGSAQPQHF.